This is a list of T cell receptor beta chains from one sample in a study of T cells in localized non-small cell lung cancer. Assay: immunoSEQ multiplex PCR; the TCRdb copy retains only in-frame clones and omits some. The sample lists 25,000 or so clones, just over 90% seen once, with 6.9% in the top ten. The sample consisted of peripheral blood, taken before any cancer treatment. The receptors here all came from a woman aged 35 to 70 with stage I lung adenocarcinoma. Both conserved end residues are part of each CDR3. Each record gives: J gene, D gene, clone size, V gene, CDR3 protein, CDR3 DNA. The D gene is left open where the match is weak. Expanded clones get a size class; other rows say once, few or many, or leave the size out.

>TRBJ2-1|.|once|TRBV6-1
CASKINSYNEQFF
TGTGCCAGTAAGATAAACTCCTACAATGAGCAGTTCTTC
>TRBJ2-7|.|.|TRBV28
CASRKVSYEQYF
TGTGCCAGCAGAAAAGTCTCCTACGAGCAGTACTTC
>TRBJ1-2|.|.|TRBV19
CASSVGIQLGGYTF
TGTGCCAGTAGTGTCGGCATCCAGTTGGGCGGCTACACCTTC
>TRBJ2-7|.|.|TRBV7-9
CASSPGTFYEQYF
TGTGCCAGCAGCCCCGGGACATTCTACGAGCAGTACTTC
>TRBJ2-1|TRBD2|.|TRBV23-1
CASSQERGTNNEQFF
TGCGCCAGCAGTCAAGAGCGGGGGACCAATAATGAGCAGTTCTTC
>TRBJ2-7|TRBD2|.|TRBV28
CASSPLTSGTTYEQYF
TGTGCCAGCAGTCCCCTAACTAGCGGGACGACCTACGAGCAGTACTTC
>TRBJ2-1|.|once|TRBV9
CASSPRRTVYNEQFF
TGTGCCAGCAGCCCCCGAAGAACAGTATACAATGAGCAGTTCTTC
>TRBJ2-3|.|.|TRBV2
CASSQSRTDTQYF
TGTGCCAGCAGCCAAAGTCGCACAGATACGCAGTATTTT
>TRBJ2-7|TRBD1|once|TRBV10-1
CASSAGQRSYEQYF
TGCGCCAGCAGTGCGGGACAGCGTTCCTACGAGCAGTACTTC
>TRBJ1-3|.|.|TRBV28
CASTPGSTGNTIYF
TGTGCCAGCACCCCCGGGTCAACGGGAAACACCATATATTTT
>TRBJ2-5|.|.|TRBV7-8
CASSSFRKETQYF
TGTGCCAGCAGCTCGTTCAGAAAAGAGACCCAGTACTTC
>TRBJ1-6|.|.|TRBV6-5
CASSYSDRNSPLHF
TGTGCCAGCAGTTACTCGGACAGAAATTCACCCCTCCACTTT
>TRBJ1-5|.|once|TRBV5-8
CASSPGEYSNQPQHF
TGTGCCAGCAGCCCAGGGGAATATAGCAATCAGCCCCAGCATTTT
>TRBJ2-1|.|once|TRBV10-3
CAISGAGSGYNEQFF
TGTGCCATCAGTGGTGCGGGATCAGGTTACAATGAGCAGTTCTTC
>TRBJ2-5|.|.|TRBV6-1
CASLRRQVQETQYF
TGTGCCAGCCTGAGGAGACAGGTCCAAGAGACCCAGTACTTC
>TRBJ2-5|TRBD2|.|TRBV5-6
CASSFDWTSGSVETQYF
TGTGCCAGCAGCTTTGATTGGACTAGCGGGAGTGTAGAGACCCAGTACTTC
>TRBJ2-1|TRBD1|.|TRBV6-5
CASRTGTGRNEQFF
TGTGCCAGCAGAACCGGGACAGGTCGCAATGAGCAGTTCTTC
>TRBJ2-2|TRBD2|.|TRBV6-5
CASSYRAGGNTGELFF
TGTGCCAGCAGTTATAGGGCGGGAGGGAACACCGGGGAGCTGTTTTTT
>TRBJ1-5|.|.|TRBV5-6
CASSLQGRWNQPQHF
TGTGCCAGCAGCTTGCAGGGGCGATGGAATCAGCCCCAGCATTTT
>TRBJ2-5|.|.|TRBV5-1
CASTPGDGETQYF
TGCGCCAGCACTCCGGGGGACGGGGAGACCCAGTACTTC
>TRBJ2-3|.|.|TRBV7-9
CASRKGDWQGLTDTQYF
TGTGCCAGCAGAAAGGGTGATTGGCAGGGGTTGACAGATACGCAGTATTTT
>TRBJ2-5|.|.|TRBV5-1
CASSPGRWRETQYF
TGCGCCAGCAGTCCCGGCAGGTGGAGAGAGACCCAGTACTTC
>TRBJ1-2|.|.|TRBV5-1
CASSFASGGPNYGYTF
TGCGCCAGCAGCTTCGCGTCAGGAGGGCCTAACTATGGCTACACCTTC
>TRBJ2-1|.|.|TRBV19
CASSIDGEYNEQFF
TGTGCCAGTAGTATCGATGGAGAGTACAATGAGCAGTTCTTC
>TRBJ2-5|.|.|TRBV4-3
CASSQVAQKETQYF
TGCGCCAGCAGCCAAGTGGCACAGAAAGAGACCCAGTACTTC
>TRBJ2-1|.|.|TRBV5-1
CASSLAGGKNNEQFF
TGCGCCAGCAGCTTGGCCGGCGGGAAAAACAATGAGCAGTTCTTC
>TRBJ2-7|TRBD1|.|TRBV28
CASSPPGQGSYEQYF
TGTGCCAGCAGCCCCCCCGGACAGGGTTCCTACGAGCAGTACTTC
>TRBJ2-7|.|.|TRBV12-5
CASGSQRAPYEQYF
TGTGCTAGTGGTTCCCAGCGGGCACCTTACGAGCAGTACTTC
>TRBJ2-5|.|once|TRBV9
CASSVDLARETQYF
TGTGCCAGCAGCGTAGACTTGGCCCGGGAGACCCAGTACTTC
>TRBJ2-3|.|.|TRBV19
CASSMSDTQYF
TGTGCCAGTAGTATGTCAGATACGCAGTATTTT
>TRBJ2-7|.|.|TRBV27
CASSTTTRQNGSSTYEQYF
TGTGCCAGCAGTACCACTACGCGGCAAAATGGATCTAGCACCTACGAGCAGTACTTC
>TRBJ1-1|TRBD1|few|TRBV10-3
CAISAAQGSYTEAFF
TGTGCCATCAGTGCCGCACAGGGGTCTTACACTGAAGCTTTCTTT
>TRBJ2-1|.|.|TRBV6-5
CASVGPATGRKFF
TGTGCCAGCGTGGGTCCAGCTACCGGCCGAAAGTTCTTC
>TRBJ2-7|.|.|TRBV6-6
CASSATDYEQYF
TGTGCCAGCAGTGCGACAGATTACGAGCAGTACTTC
>TRBJ2-1|TRBD1|.|TRBV15
CATSRDQGELYNEQFF
TGTGCCACCAGCAGAGATCAGGGGGAATTATACAATGAGCAGTTCTTC
>TRBJ2-5|.|.|TRBV14
CASSPRGRGETQYF
TGTGCCAGCAGCCCGAGAGGGCGGGGAGAGACCCAGTACTTC
>TRBJ2-7|.|once|TRBV6-5
CASSYSRDYEQYF
TGTGCCAGCAGTTACTCCAGGGATTACGAGCAGTACTTC
>TRBJ1-1|.|.|TRBV4-3
CASSYALPGPQAETYTEAFF
TGCGCCAGCAGCTACGCACTTCCGGGGCCCCAAGCGGAGACGTACACTGAAGCTTTCTTT
>TRBJ2-1|.|.|TRBV10-3
CAISPPGGSEQFF
TGTGCCATCAGTCCACCAGGGGGGTCTGAGCAGTTCTTC
>TRBJ2-7|TRBD2|.|TRBV6-5
CASSLAAGVVEQYF
TGTGCCAGCAGTTTGGCAGCGGGAGTCGTCGAGCAGTACTTC
>TRBJ1-5|TRBD1|.|TRBV6-5
CASSRDSWNQPQHF
TGTGCCAGCAGCCGGGACAGTTGGAATCAGCCCCAGCATTTT
>TRBJ2-5|.|.|TRBV7-6
CASARGRQETQYF
TGTGCCAGCGCTAGGGGCCGGCAAGAGACCCAGTACTTC